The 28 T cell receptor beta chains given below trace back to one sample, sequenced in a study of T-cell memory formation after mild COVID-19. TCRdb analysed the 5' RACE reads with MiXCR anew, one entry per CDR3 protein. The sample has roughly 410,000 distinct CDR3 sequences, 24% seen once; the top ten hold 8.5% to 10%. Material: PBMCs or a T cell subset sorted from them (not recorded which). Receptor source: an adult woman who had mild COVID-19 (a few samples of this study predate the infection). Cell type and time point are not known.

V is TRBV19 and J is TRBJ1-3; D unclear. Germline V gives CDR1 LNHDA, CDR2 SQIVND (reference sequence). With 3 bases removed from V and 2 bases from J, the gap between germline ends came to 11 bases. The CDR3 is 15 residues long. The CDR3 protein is CASSIRGSAGNTIYF. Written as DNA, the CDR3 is TGTGCCAGTAGTATCCGCGGGAGCGCTGGAAACACCATATATTTT.

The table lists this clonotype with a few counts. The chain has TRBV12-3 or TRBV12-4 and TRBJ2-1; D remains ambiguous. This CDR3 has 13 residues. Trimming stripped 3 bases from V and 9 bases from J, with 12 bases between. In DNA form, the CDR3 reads TGTGCCAGCAGTTTGTCCCACAGTGGTGAGCAGTTCTTC. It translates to CASSLSHSGEQFF.

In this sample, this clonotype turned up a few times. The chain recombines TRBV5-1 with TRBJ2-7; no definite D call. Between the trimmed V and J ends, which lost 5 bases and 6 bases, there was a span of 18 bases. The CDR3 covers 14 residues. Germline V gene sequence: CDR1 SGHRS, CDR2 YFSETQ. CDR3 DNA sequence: TGCGCCAGCAGGGGTGCGGACCTCTTCGGCGAGCAGTACTTC. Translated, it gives CASRGADLFGEQYF. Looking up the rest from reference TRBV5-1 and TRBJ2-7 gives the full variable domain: KAGVTQTPRYLIKTRGQQVTLSCSPISGHRSVSWYQQTPGQGLQFLFEYFSETQRNKGNFPGRFSGRQFSNSRSEMNVSTLELGDSALYLCASRGADLFGEQYFGPGTRLTVT.

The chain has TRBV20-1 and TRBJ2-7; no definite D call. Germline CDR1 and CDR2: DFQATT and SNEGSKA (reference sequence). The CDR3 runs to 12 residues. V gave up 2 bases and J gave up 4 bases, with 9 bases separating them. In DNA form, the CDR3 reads TGCAGTGCTAGATTGCCTGATTACGAGCAGTACTTC. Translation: CSARLPDYEQYF.

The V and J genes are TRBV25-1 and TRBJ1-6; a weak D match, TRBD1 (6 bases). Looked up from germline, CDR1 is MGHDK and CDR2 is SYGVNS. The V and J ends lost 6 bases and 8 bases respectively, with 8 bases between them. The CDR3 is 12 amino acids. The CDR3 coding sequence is TGTGCCAGCAGAACAGGGTATTCACCCCTCCACTTT. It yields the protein CASRTGYSPLHF.

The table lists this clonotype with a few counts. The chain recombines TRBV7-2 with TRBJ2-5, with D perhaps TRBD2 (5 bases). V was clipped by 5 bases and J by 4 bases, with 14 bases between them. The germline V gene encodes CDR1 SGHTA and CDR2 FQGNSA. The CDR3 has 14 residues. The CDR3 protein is CASSHPTTRETQYF. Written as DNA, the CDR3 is TGTGCCAGCAGCCACCCAACCACTAGAGAGACCCAGTACTTC.

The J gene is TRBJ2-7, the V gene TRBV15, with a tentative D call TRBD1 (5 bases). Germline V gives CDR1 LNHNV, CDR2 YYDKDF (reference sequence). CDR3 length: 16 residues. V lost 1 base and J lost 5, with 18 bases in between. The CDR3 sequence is CATSRAGYPYTDEQYF. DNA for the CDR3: TGTGCCACCAGCAGAGCAGGGTATCCTTATACGGACGAGCAGTACTTC.

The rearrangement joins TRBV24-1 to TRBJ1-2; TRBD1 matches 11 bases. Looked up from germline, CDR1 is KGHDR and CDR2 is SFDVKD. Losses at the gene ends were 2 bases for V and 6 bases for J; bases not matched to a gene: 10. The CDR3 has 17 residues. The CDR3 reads CATSDWGPGTGGNGYTF. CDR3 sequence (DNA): TGTGCCACCAGTGATTGGGGCCCCGGGACAGGGGGGAATGGCTACACCTTC.

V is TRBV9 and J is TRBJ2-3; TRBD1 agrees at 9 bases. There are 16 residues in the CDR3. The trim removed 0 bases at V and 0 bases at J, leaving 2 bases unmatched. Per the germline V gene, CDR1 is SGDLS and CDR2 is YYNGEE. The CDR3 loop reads CASSVGTGVSTDTQYF. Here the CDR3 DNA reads TGTGCCAGCAGCGTAGGGACAGGGGTCAGCACAGATACGCAGTATTTT.

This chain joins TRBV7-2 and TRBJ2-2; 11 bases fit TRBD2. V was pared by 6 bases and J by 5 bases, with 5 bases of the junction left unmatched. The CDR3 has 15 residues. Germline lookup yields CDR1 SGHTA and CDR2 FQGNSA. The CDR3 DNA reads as TGTGCCAGCAGTCCGGGACTAGCGGTGACCGGGGAGCTGTTTTTT. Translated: CASSPGLAVTGELFF.

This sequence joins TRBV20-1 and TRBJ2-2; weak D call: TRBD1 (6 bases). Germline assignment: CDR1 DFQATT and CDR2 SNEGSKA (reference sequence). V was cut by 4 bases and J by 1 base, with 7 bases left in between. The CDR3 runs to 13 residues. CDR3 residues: CSAMGQNTGELFF. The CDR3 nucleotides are TGCAGTGCTATGGGACAGAACACCGGGGAGCTGTTTTTT.

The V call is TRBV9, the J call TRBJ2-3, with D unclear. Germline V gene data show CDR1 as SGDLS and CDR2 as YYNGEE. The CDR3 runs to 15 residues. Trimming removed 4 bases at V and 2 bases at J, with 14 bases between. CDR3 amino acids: CASSLLEILTDTQYF. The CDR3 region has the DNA TGTGCCAGCAGCCTCCTGGAAATCCTCACAGATACGCAGTATTTT.

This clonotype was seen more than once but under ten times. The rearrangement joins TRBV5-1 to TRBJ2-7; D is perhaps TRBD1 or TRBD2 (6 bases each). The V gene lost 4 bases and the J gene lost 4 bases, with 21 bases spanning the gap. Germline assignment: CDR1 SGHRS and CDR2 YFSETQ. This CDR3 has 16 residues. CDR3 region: CASSRVGGHVPYEQYF. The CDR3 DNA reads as TGCGCCAGCAGCCGGGTGGGGGGACATGTACCGTACGAGCAGTACTTC.

CDR3 in amino acids: CASSQRDSTNTGELFF. The CDR3 DNA follows: TGTGCCAGCAGCCAAAGGGACAGCACGAACACCGGGGAGCTGTTTTTT. The chain links TRBV3-1 to TRBJ2-2, with 7 positions matching TRBD1. The germline gives CDR1 LGHDT, CDR2 YNNKEL (reference sequence). The V and J ends lost 2 bases and 0 bases, in that order; junction bases with no gene match: 3. This CDR3 has 16 residues. Full variable domain (missing parts from reference TRBV3-1 and TRBJ2-2): DTAVSQTPKYLVTQMGNDKSIKCEQNLGHDTMYWYKQDSKKFLKIMFSYNNKELIINETVPNRFSPKSPDKAHLNLHINSLELGDSAVYFCASSQRDSTNTGELFFGEGSRLTVL.

The CDR3 region has the DNA TGCGCCAGCAGTGCGACAGGGGATCACTACGAGCAGTACTTC. Translation gives CASSATGDHYEQYF. The chain has TRBV5-1 and TRBJ2-7; the match to TRBD1 covers 8 bases. Losses at the gene ends were 5 bases for V and 3 bases for J; bases not matched to a gene: 7. The CDR3 length is 14 residues. Per the germline V gene, CDR1 is SGHRS and CDR2 is YFSETQ. The whole variable domain, remainder taken from reference TRBV5-1 and TRBJ2-7, is KAGVTQTPRYLIKTRGQQVTLSCSPISGHRSVSWYQQTPGQGLQFLFEYFSETQRNKGNFPGRFSGRQFSNSRSEMNVSTLELGDSALYLCASSATGDHYEQYFGPGTRLTVT.

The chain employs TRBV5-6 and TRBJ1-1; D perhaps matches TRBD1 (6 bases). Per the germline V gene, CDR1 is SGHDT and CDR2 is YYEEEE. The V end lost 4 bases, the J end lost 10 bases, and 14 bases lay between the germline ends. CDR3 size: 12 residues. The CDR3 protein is CASSAGELPAFF. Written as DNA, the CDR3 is TGTGCCAGCAGCGCAGGGGAATTGCCAGCTTTCTTT.

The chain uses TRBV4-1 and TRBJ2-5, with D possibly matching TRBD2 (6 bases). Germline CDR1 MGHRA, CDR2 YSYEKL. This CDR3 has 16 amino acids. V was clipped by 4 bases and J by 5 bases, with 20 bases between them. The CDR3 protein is CASSPQTGGPGETQYF. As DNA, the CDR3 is TGCGCCAGCAGCCCTCAGACCGGGGGTCCGGGGGAGACCCAGTACTTC.

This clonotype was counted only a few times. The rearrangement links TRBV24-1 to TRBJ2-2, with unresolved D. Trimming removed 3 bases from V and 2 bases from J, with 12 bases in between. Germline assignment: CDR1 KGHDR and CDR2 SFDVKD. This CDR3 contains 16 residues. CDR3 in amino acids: CATSDTRSDNTGELFF. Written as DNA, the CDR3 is TGTGCCACCAGTGATACCCGTTCAGATAACACCGGGGAGCTGTTTTTT.

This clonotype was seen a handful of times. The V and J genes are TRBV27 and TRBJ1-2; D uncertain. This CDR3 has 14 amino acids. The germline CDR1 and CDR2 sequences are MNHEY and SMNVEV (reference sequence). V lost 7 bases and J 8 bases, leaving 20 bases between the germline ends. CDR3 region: CASTNSDGTKGYTF. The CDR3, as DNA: TGTGCCAGCACCAATAGTGACGGCACTAAGGGCTACACCTTC.

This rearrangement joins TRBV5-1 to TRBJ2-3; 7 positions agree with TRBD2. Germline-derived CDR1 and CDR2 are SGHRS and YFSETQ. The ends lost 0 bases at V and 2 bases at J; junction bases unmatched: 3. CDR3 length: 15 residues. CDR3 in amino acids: CASSLAGGDTDTQYF. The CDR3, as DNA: TGCGCCAGCAGCTTGGCGGGGGGTGACACAGATACGCAGTATTTT.

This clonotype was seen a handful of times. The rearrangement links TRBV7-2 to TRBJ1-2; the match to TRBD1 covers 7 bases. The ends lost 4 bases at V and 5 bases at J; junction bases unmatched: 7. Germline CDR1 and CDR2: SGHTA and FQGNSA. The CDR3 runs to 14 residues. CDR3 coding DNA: TGTGCCAGCAGCTCCCAGACAGGGAGTTATGGCTACACCTTC. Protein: CASSSQTGSYGYTF. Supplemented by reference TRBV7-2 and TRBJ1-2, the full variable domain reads GAGVSQSPSNKVTEKGKDVELRCDPISGHTALYWYRQSLGQGLEFLIYFQGNSAPDKSGLPSDRFSAERTGGSVSTLTIQRTQQEDSAVYLCASSSQTGSYGYTFGSGTRLTVV.

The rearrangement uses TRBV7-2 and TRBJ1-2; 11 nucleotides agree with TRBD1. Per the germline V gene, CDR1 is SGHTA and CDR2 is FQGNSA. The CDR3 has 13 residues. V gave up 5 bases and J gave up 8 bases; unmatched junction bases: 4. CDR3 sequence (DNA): TGTGCCAGCAGCCGGACAGGGGGCCTCGGCTACACCTTC. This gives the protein CASSRTGGLGYTF.

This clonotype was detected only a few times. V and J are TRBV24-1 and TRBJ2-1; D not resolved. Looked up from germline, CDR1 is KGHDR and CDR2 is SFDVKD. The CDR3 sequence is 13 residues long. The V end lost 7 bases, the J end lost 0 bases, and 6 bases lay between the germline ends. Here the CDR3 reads CATRQSSYNEQFF. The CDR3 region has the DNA TGTGCCACCAGACAGAGCTCCTACAATGAGCAGTTCTTC.

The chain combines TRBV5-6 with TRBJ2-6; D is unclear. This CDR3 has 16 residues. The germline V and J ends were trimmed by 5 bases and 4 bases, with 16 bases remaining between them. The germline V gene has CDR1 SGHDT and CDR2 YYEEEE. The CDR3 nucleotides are TGTGCCAGCAGAACGCAGAGAACAGCAGGGGCCAACGTCCTGACTTTC. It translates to CASRTQRTAGANVLTF.

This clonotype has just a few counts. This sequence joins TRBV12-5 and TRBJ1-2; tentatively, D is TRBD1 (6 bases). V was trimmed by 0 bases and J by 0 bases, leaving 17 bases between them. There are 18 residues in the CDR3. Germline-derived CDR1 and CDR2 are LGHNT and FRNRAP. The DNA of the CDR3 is TGTGCTAGTGGTTTGGTAATCATGGACAGTGCCTCTAACTATGGCTACACCTTC. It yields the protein CASGLVIMDSASNYGYTF.

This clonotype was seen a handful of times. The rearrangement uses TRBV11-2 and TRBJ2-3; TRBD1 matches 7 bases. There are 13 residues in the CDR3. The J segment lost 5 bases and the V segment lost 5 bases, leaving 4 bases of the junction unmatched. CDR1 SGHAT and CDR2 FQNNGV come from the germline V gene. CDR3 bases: TGTGCCAGCAGCCGACAGGGAATAGATACGCAGTATTTT. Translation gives CASSRQGIDTQYF.

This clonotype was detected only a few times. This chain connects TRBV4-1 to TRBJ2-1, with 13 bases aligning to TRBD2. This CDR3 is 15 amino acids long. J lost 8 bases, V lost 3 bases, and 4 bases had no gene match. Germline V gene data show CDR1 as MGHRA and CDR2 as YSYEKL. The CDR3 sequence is CASSHGTSGAYEQFF. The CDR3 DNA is TGCGCCAGCAGCCACGGGACTAGCGGGGCATATGAGCAGTTCTTC.

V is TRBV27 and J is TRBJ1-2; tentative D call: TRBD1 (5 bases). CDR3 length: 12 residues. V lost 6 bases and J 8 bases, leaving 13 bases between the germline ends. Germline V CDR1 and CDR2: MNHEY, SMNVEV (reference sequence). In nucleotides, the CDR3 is TGTGCCAGCAGCCCCGTGGGGGAGGGCTACACCTTC. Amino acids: CASSPVGEGYTF.